This TCR beta chain emerged from a study of blood T cell repertoires in COVID-19. Profiled with immunoSEQ multiplex PCR; TCRdb holds only in-frame clones, not every one. Here the sample spans a few hundred thousand clones, 65% to 85% being singletons. V shed 6 bases, J shed 6 bases, and the junction held 5 bases outside the gene matches. Germline CDR1 is SGHTA and CDR2 is FQGTGA. The CDR3 has 15 amino acids. Which cohort a participant joined came from the clinical history participants gave. What the recovered Cohort 3 donors had was two negative PCRs, clearance, or symptom resolution. The sequencing input was PBMCs or T cells enriched from blood (not recorded which). The clonotype originates from a middle-aged man who had recovered from COVID-19. V usage is TRBV7-3 and J usage is TRBJ2-3, with 14 bases fitting TRBD2. CDR3 sequence reads: CASRRTSGRMDTQYF. CDR3 DNA sequence: TGTGCCAGCAGGCGGACTAGCGGGAGGATGGATACGCAGTATTTT. Full variable domain (missing parts from reference TRBV7-3 and TRBJ2-3): GAGVSQTPSNKVTEKGKYVELRCDPISGHTALYWYRQSLGQGPEFLIYFQGTGAADDSGLPNDRFFAVRPEGSVSTLKIQRTERGDSAVYLCASRRTSGRMDTQYFGPGTRLTVL.